This is a list of T cell receptor beta chains from one sample in a study of regulatory dendritic cells for organ transplantation. TCRdb keeps only in-frame clones here, not all; method: immunoSEQ multiplex PCR. Of 9,500 to 15,000 clones in the sample, 70% to 80% were seen once. These receptors' antigens are unknown. Sequenced material: naive CD4+ T cells from blood cultured with regulatory dendritic cells. Source of these receptors: a human donor in good health. Both conserved end residues are part of each CDR3. Each record gives: clone size, J gene, V gene, D gene, CDR3 DNA, CDR3 protein. The D gene is left open where the match is weak. Rows give clone size only sometimes, using once, few, many, or a class for an expanded clone.

- TRBJ2-3 TRBV18 TRBD2 TGTGCCAGCTCACCACCGCCTAGCGGGGATACGCAGTATTTT CASSPPPSGDTQYF
once TRBJ1-1 TRBV29-1 TRBD1 TGCAGCGTTGACAGGGGGGTCGGTGAAGCTTTCTTT CSVDRGVGEAFF
- TRBJ1-4 TRBV6-1 TRBD1 TGTGCCAGCTCCAGACAGGGGGTTAATGAAAAACTGTTTTTT CASSRQGVNEKLFF
- TRBJ1-1 TRBV29-1 TRBD1 TGCAGCGTACAGGGGGCGCAGAACACTGAAGCTTTCTTT CSVQGAQNTEAFF
- TRBJ1-5 TRBV28 - TGTGCCAGCAGTGGTACAGCTTACAATCAGCCCCAGCATTTT CASSGTAYNQPQHF
- TRBJ1-1 TRBV29-1 - TGCAGCGTTGAGGCTATAGGGGTGACTGAAGCTTTCTTT CSVEAIGVTEAFF
- TRBJ1-6 TRBV5-1 - TGCGCCAGCAGCTTTTCCTCAGGTTTTAATTCACCCCTCCACTTT CASSFSSGFNSPLHF
few TRBJ1-2 TRBV2 - TGTGCCAGCACCCCAGAGCCAACAGGATACTATGGCTACACCTTC CASTPEPTGYYGYTF
- TRBJ1-6 TRBV10-3 TRBD1 TGTGCCATCCGGACAGGGATCGATAATTCACCCCTCCACTTT CAIRTGIDNSPLHF
- TRBJ2-1 TRBV11-2 TRBD1 TGTGCCAGCAGCTACGGGACAGGTCAGTTCTTC CASSYGTGQFF
- TRBJ1-5 TRBV7-2 TRBD1 TGTGCCAGCAGCTTGGGGACAGCCAGCAATCAGCCCCAGCATTTT CASSLGTASNQPQHF
- TRBJ1-4 TRBV5-1 - TGCGCCAGCAGCCCAGGGGCGCTGTCTAATGAAAAACTGTTTTTT CASSPGALSNEKLFF
- TRBJ1-5 TRBV7-2 - TGTGCCAGCAGCTTAGCAATCGCTCGTGGGGGCCACAGCAATCAGCCCCAGCATTTT CASSLAIARGGHSNQPQHF
- TRBJ2-5 TRBV18 - TGTGCCAGCTCACCACCGGAAGGCGGAGAGACCCAGTACTTC CASSPPEGGETQYF
- TRBJ2-2 TRBV6-5 - TGTGCCAGCAGTTACATCGGCAGGGCCGGGGAGCTGTTTTTT CASSYIGRAGELFF
few TRBJ1-1 TRBV5-1 - TGCGCCAGCAGCTTGGTGGGGAGTGAAGCTTTCTTT CASSLVGSEAFF
- TRBJ2-1 TRBV19 TRBD2 TGTGCCAGTAGCCCGGTTAGCGGGGGGCCTCGGGGTGAGCAGTTCTTC CASSPVSGGPRGEQFF
- TRBJ1-2 TRBV6-6 TRBD1 TGTGCCAGCAGTTACACGGGACAGGCCTATGGCTACACCTTC CASSYTGQAYGYTF
- TRBJ1-1 TRBV9 TRBD1 TGTGCCAGCAGCCCCACAGGGGGGAACACTGAAGCTTTCTTT CASSPTGGNTEAFF
medium-sized TRBJ1-3 TRBV7-9 - TGTGCCAGCAGCTTCGGTATTTCGGGAAACACCATATATTTT CASSFGISGNTIYF
- TRBJ1-1 TRBV11-2 TRBD1 TGTGCCAGCAGCTTCGACGAGGACAGGGGGAAAGCTTTCTTT CASSFDEDRGKAFF
- TRBJ1-1 TRBV9 - TGTGCCAGCAGCCTAGGGGGGCCTGAAGCTTTCTTT CASSLGGPEAFF
- TRBJ2-1 TRBV5-4 TRBD2 TGTGCCAGCAGCTCTAGCGGCCGATCCTACAATGAGCAGTTCTTC CASSSSGRSYNEQFF
once TRBJ2-3 TRBV18 - TGTGCCAGCTCACCGTTCCTGACAGGGACTAGCACAGATACGCAGTATTTT CASSPFLTGTSTDTQYF
- TRBJ1-5 TRBV6-6 - TGTGCCAGCAGTTACTCAAGGGGTAGCAATCAGCCCCAGCATTTT CASSYSRGSNQPQHF
- TRBJ2-3 TRBV12-5 - TGTGCTAGTGTGGCGGGGATTAGCACAGATACGCAGTATTTT CASVAGISTDTQYF
once TRBJ2-7 TRBV7-9 - TGTGCCAGCAGCTTATTAGGGGCCGGCGAGCAGTACTTC CASSLLGAGEQYF
- TRBJ1-1 TRBV5-1 - TGCGCCAGCAGTGGGGGAGGTCCCGCTGAAGCTTTCTTT CASSGGGPAEAFF
few TRBJ1-4 TRBV5-1 TRBD1 TGCGCCAGCAGCTTGGCCGGGACAGGGGGTGCAACTAATGAAAAACTGTTTTTT CASSLAGTGGATNEKLFF
- TRBJ2-7 TRBV5-4 - TGTGCCAGCAGCTTGGACAGGTTGGGCGAGCAGTACTTC CASSLDRLGEQYF
- TRBJ2-3 TRBV4-3 - TGCGCCAGCAGCCAAGAGCGCAGGGCGGCAGATACGCAGTATTTT CASSQERRAADTQYF
- TRBJ1-4 TRBV12-5 TRBD1 TGTGCTAGTGCCGGGGACAGGGGGGAAAAACTGTTTTTT CASAGDRGEKLFF
- TRBJ2-7 TRBV29-1 - TGCAGCGTTGCGGAGAGGGACGAGCAGTACTTC CSVAERDEQYF
- TRBJ2-1 TRBV10-3 TRBD1 TGTGCCATCAGGGGACAGGGGGCCAATGAGCAGTTCTTC CAIRGQGANEQFF
once TRBJ1-1 TRBV19 TRBD1 TGTGCCAGTACCTTTGACAGGGGGTTCCCTATGAACACTGAAGCTTTCTTT CASTFDRGFPMNTEAFF
once TRBJ1-2 TRBV7-2 TRBD1 TGTGCCAGCAGCCCCCAGGCCGGGACAGATCTCTATGGCTACACCTTC CASSPQAGTDLYGYTF
- TRBJ2-5 TRBV7-2 TRBD2 TGTGCCAGCAGCTACGGACTAGCGGGGAACCAAGAGACCCAGTACTTC CASSYGLAGNQETQYF
- TRBJ2-7 TRBV28 TRBD1 TGTGCCAGCAGACCAGACAGGGGAACCTACGAGCAGTACTTC CASRPDRGTYEQYF
- TRBJ2-2 TRBV5-1 TRBD2 TGCGCCAGCAGCTTGGGACTAGCGGGTATCACCGGGGAGCTGTTTTTT CASSLGLAGITGELFF
- TRBJ2-7 TRBV5-4 - TGTGCCAGCAGCTCCCAGTACGAGCAGTACTTC CASSSQYEQYF
- TRBJ1-4 TRBV5-1 TRBD1 TGCGCCAGCAGCTTGGGACAGGGTGAAAAACTGTTTTTT CASSLGQGEKLFF
- TRBJ1-1 TRBV6-5 - TGTGCCGCTACCGGGACACGGGACACTGAAGCTTTCTTT CAATGTRDTEAFF
- TRBJ1-3 TRBV10-3 TRBD1 TGTGCCATCGGACAGGGAAATGGAAACACCATATATTTT CAIGQGNGNTIYF
few TRBJ1-2 TRBV9 - TGTGCCAGCAGCGTAGCGTGGCAGGGCGACGGCTACACCTTC CASSVAWQGDGYTF
few TRBJ2-3 TRBV9 TRBD2 TGTGCCAGCAGCGTAGGGATAGCGGGGAGCACAGATACGCAGTATTTT CASSVGIAGSTDTQYF
- TRBJ2-2 TRBV7-2 - TGTGCCAGCAGCTTAGGTCCGGTAGGGGAGCTGTTTTTT CASSLGPVGELFF
few TRBJ1-2 TRBV2 - TGTGCCAGCAGCTTGAACTATGGCTACACCTTC CASSLNYGYTF
few TRBJ2-7 TRBV5-4 TRBD2 TGTGCCAGCAGCTTGGCGCCCACTAGCGGGACTTACGAGCAGTACTTC CASSLAPTSGTYEQYF
- TRBJ1-2 TRBV19 - TGTGCCAGTAGTCCCTCGGGGGGAAGAACCTTC CASSPSGGRTF
- TRBJ1-5 TRBV7-8 - TGTGCCAGCAGCTTACAGGGAAGAAATCAGCCCCAGCATTTT CASSLQGRNQPQHF
- TRBJ2-1 TRBV15 - TGTGCCACCAGCAGAGTACTCTTAAGACAGGTGGCCTACAATGAGCAGTTCTTC CATSRVLLRQVAYNEQFF
- TRBJ1-2 TRBV2 - TGTGCCAGCACCGAGGAAGGGGGGGGGTCAGGTGGCTACACCTTC CASTEEGGGSGGYTF
- TRBJ1-1 TRBV6-1 - TGTGCCAGCAGTGAACTCCCTTCCGGACAGAGTTCCACTGAAGCTTTCTTT CASSELPSGQSSTEAFF
- TRBJ2-3 TRBV5-1 TRBD2 TGCGCCAGCAGCTTCGGTAGCGGGGGGTCCACAGATACGCAGTATTTT CASSFGSGGSTDTQYF
few TRBJ2-3 TRBV5-4 TRBD1 TGTGCCAGCAGCTCTGGACAGGGTCGAGATACGCAGTATTTT CASSSGQGRDTQYF
once TRBJ1-2 TRBV29-1 - TGCAGCGTCACAGCTCGAAACGACTATGGCTACACCTTC CSVTARNDYGYTF
- TRBJ1-2 TRBV4-1 TRBD1 TGCGCCAGCAGCCTCCGAACCGGGACAGGGGATGGCTACACCTTC CASSLRTGTGDGYTF
- TRBJ2-7 TRBV18 TRBD1 TGTGCCAGCTCATCAGGACAGGACTACGAGCAGTACTTC CASSSGQDYEQYF